This is a list of T cell receptor beta chains from one sample in a study of OX40 agonist ivuxolimab in advanced cancers. The assay was immunoSEQ multiplex PCR, and TCRdb's table has in-frame clones only and misses some. The sample consists of some 64,000 clones, about nine tenths of them appearing once. This specimen was CD4+ or CD8+ T cells sorted from blood, taken in a trial of the OX40 agonist ivuxolimab. Receptors were obtained from an adult with an advanced solid tumor such as melanoma, head and neck, liver or kidney cancer. Each CDR3 is given with its conserved first and last residue. The D gene is left open where the match is weak. Not all rows give a size; the values are once, few, many and, for expanded clones, a class.

V gene	J gene	D gene	clone size	CDR3 protein	CDR3 DNA
TRBV11-2	TRBJ1-2	TRBD1	-	CASSWGQELYGYTF	TGTGCCAGCAGCTGGGGACAGGAACTCTATGGCTACACCTTC
TRBV4-1	TRBJ2-2	TRBD1	-	CASSPRDRSRTGELFF	TGCGCCAGCAGCCCTCGGGACAGGTCACGAACCGGGGAGCTGTTTTTT
TRBV7-9	TRBJ1-5	-	-	CASSDSTEINQPQHF	TGTGCCAGCAGCGACTCGACAGAGATTAATCAGCCCCAGCATTTT
TRBV5-4	TRBJ2-2	-	-	CASSWGTPANTGELFF	TGTGCCAGCAGCTGGGGGACACCCGCCAACACCGGGGAGCTGTTTTTT
TRBV6-4	TRBJ2-2	-	-	CASSDGDPITGELFF	TGTGCCAGCAGTGACGGGGACCCGATCACCGGGGAGCTGTTTTTT
TRBV18	TRBJ2-3	TRBD1	-	CASSTPEDRVADTQYF	TGTGCCAGCTCAACACCTGAGGACAGGGTTGCGGATACGCAGTATTTT
TRBV11-2	TRBJ1-2	TRBD1	-	CASSLNPRTGDGYTF	TGTGCCAGCAGCTTAAACCCTAGGACAGGAGATGGCTACACCTTC
TRBV9	TRBJ1-1	-	-	CASSYGGQTEAFF	TGTGCCAGCAGCTACGGGGGCCAAACTGAAGCTTTCTTT
TRBV11-2	TRBJ1-2	-	-	CASSLADGFYGYTF	TGTGCCAGCAGCTTAGCAGACGGATTCTATGGCTACACCTTC
TRBV6-5	TRBJ1-2	-	-	CASSYSLPDGAGGYTF	TGTGCCAGCAGTTACTCCCTCCCGGACGGAGCGGGGGGCTACACCTTC
TRBV6-6	TRBJ1-2	-	-	CASRGGYGYTF	TGTGCCAGCAGGGGAGGCTATGGCTACACCTTC
TRBV6-1	TRBJ2-7	-	-	CASRNSYEQYF	TGTGCCAGCAGGAACTCCTACGAGCAGTACTTC
TRBV11-2	TRBJ1-1	-	-	CASSLSTGYMNTEAFF	TGTGCCAGCAGCCTCTCGACAGGCTACATGAACACTGAAGCTTTCTTT
TRBV5-4	TRBJ2-3	-	-	CASSWGRAADTQYF	TGTGCCAGCAGTTGGGGCCGGGCGGCAGATACGCAGTATTTT
TRBV27	TRBJ1-2	TRBD1	-	CASASGDRYYGYTF	TGTGCCAGCGCCTCCGGGGACAGATACTATGGCTACACCTTC
TRBV4-1	TRBJ1-1	-	-	CASSQGDKNTEAFF	TGCGCCAGCAGCCAAGGAGACAAGAACACTGAAGCTTTCTTT
TRBV27	TRBJ2-6	-	-	CASRTGANVLTF	TGTGCCAGCAGAACGGGGGCCAACGTCCTGACTTTC
TRBV7-9	TRBJ1-2	-	-	CASSPSVMRTEANYGYTF	TGTGCCAGCAGCCCTAGTGTCATGAGGACAGAAGCTAACTATGGCTACACCTTC
TRBV4-1	TRBJ1-1	-	-	CASSHGGEGEAFF	TGCGCCAGCAGCCATGGGGGGGAGGGTGAAGCTTTCTTT
TRBV29-1	TRBJ1-2	-	-	CSVGGDHGYTF	TGCAGCGTTGGGGGGGATCATGGCTACACCTTC
TRBV2	TRBJ2-7	-	-	CASSETAGVRYEQYF	TGTGCCAGCAGTGAAACGGCGGGCGTGAGATACGAGCAGTACTTC
TRBV29-1	TRBJ2-7	-	-	CSVRTGYYEQYF	TGCAGCGTCCGGACGGGCTACTACGAGCAGTACTTC
TRBV19	TRBJ2-7	-	-	CASSIGVQDSYEQYF	TGTGCCAGTAGTATTGGAGTACAGGACTCCTACGAGCAGTACTTC
TRBV19	TRBJ1-1	-	-	CASSINSKNTEAFF	TGTGCCAGTAGTATAAACAGCAAGAACACTGAAGCTTTCTTT
TRBV5-6	TRBJ1-1	TRBD1	once	CASKQTGANTEAFF	TGTGCCAGCAAGCAAACAGGGGCGAACACTGAAGCTTTCTTT
TRBV18	TRBJ1-1	TRBD1	once	CASSPDRGAEAFF	TGTGCCAGCTCACCGGACAGGGGGGCTGAAGCTTTCTTT
TRBV7-9	TRBJ1-1	-	once	CASSLDVWQTEAFF	TGTGCCAGCAGCTTAGACGTTTGGCAAACTGAAGCTTTCTTT
TRBV5-6	TRBJ1-1	TRBD1	-	CASSLAGTGGLDTEAFF	TGTGCCAGCAGCTTGGCCGGGACAGGTGGGCTGGACACTGAAGCTTTCTTT
TRBV27	TRBJ2-7	TRBD1	-	CASSFFPGQGYEQYF	TGTGCCAGCAGTTTCTTCCCTGGACAGGGCTACGAGCAGTACTTC
TRBV6-6	TRBJ1-3	-	-	CASSYGGDTIYF	TGTGCCAGCAGTTACGGGGGGGACACCATATATTTT
TRBV10-2	TRBJ2-7	-	-	CASSEIATYEQYF	TGCGCCAGCAGTGAGATAGCCACCTACGAGCAGTACTTC
TRBV29-1	TRBJ1-1	-	-	CSAAGTFGRTEAFF	TGCAGCGCCGCCGGGACATTCGGCCGTACTGAAGCTTTCTTT
TRBV7-2	TRBJ2-3	TRBD2	-	CASSDGGLSTDTQYF	TGTGCCAGCAGTGACGGGGGACTAAGCACAGATACGCAGTATTTT
TRBV29-1	TRBJ1-2	-	-	CSVECENRKMDGYTF	TGCAGCGTTGAATGCGAAAACAGGAAAATGGATGGCTACACCTTC
TRBV6-5	TRBJ1-2	-	-	CASSDLEGLIYGYTF	TGTGCCAGCAGTGACTTGGAGGGACTCATCTATGGCTACACCTTC
TRBV11-2	TRBJ2-3	-	-	CASSLDSDGGGGLTDTQYF	TGTGCCAGCAGCTTAGATTCCGACGGGGGAGGAGGCCTCACAGATACGCAGTATTTT
TRBV19	TRBJ1-5	-	-	CASSPRDARDQPQHF	TGTGCCAGTAGTCCCCGGGACGCACGGGATCAGCCCCAGCATTTT
TRBV7-7	TRBJ2-2	-	-	CASSPNRDRTGELFF	TGTGCTAGCAGCCCCAACAGGGATAGGACCGGGGAGCTGTTTTTT
TRBV5-1	TRBJ2-7	TRBD1	-	CASSFEGTEVPYEQYF	TGCGCCAGCAGCTTCGAGGGGACAGAGGTGCCCTACGAGCAGTACTTC
TRBV7-3	TRBJ2-1	-	once	CASSSNGVSEQFF	TGTGCCAGCAGCTCCAACGGGGTGAGTGAGCAGTTCTTC
TRBV6-6	TRBJ1-5	TRBD1	-	CASSYTPTGEDQPQHF	TGTGCCAGCAGTTACACCCCGACAGGGGAGGATCAGCCCCAGCATTTT